These 15 T cell receptor beta chains were sequenced from one sample in a study of OX40 agonist ivuxolimab in advanced cancers. Sequencing was performed with immunoSEQ multiplex PCR; in TCRdb, only in-frame clones are kept and a portion is missing. The profile shows 60,000 to 95,000 clones, roughly 81% of them singletons. The starting material was CD4+ or CD8+ T cells sorted from blood, obtained in a trial of the OX40 agonist ivuxolimab. These receptors originate from an adult with an advanced solid tumor such as melanoma, head and neck, liver or kidney cancer.

The V gene is TRBV29-1, the J gene TRBJ2-1; the D is unclear. V was pared by 4 bases and J by 6 bases, with 7 bases between. The length of the CDR3 is 11 residues. Looked up from germline, CDR1 is SQVTM and CDR2 is ANQGSEA. The CDR3 loop is CSVGRLNEQFF. The DNA of the CDR3 is TGCAGCGTTGGACGCCTCAATGAGCAGTTCTTC.

This chain connects TRBV15 to TRBJ1-4; D not resolved. V lost 6 bases and J lost 0, with 8 bases in between. The CDR3 is made up of 14 amino acids. CDR1 and CDR2 (germline): LNHNV, YYDKDF (reference sequence). The CDR3 bases are TGTGCCACCAGGGCTTCCGCAACTAATGAAAAACTGTTTTTT. Translated, it gives CATRASATNEKLFF.

The J gene is TRBJ1-2, the V gene TRBV4-1, with 8 bases identical to TRBD1. Trimming at V came to 3 bases and at J to 4 bases, leaving 7 bases not matched to a gene. The CDR3 has 15 residues. The germline V gene encodes CDR1 MGHRA and CDR2 YSYEKL. Here the CDR3 reads CASSHPPTGGYGYTF. The CDR3 DNA sequence: TGCGCCAGCAGCCACCCCCCCACAGGGGGCTATGGCTACACCTTC.

The DNA for the CDR3 is TGTGCCAGCAGCTTTATAGTTGTGGGACAGGACTCCTACGAGCAGTACTTC. It yields the protein CASSFIVVGQDSYEQYF. This chain joins TRBV11-2 and TRBJ2-7; TRBD1 matches at 8 bases. Looked up from germline, CDR1 is SGHAT and CDR2 is FQNNGV. Unmatched junction bases numbered 10, after V lost 3 bases and J lost 0 bases. This CDR3 comprises 17 residues.

This clone was detected once. The rearrangement links TRBV11-2 to TRBJ1-2, with a possible D match to TRBD1 (6 bases). CDR3 length equals 17 residues. In germline, CDR1 is SGHAT, CDR2 FQNNGV. The V gene lost 5 bases and the J gene lost 0 bases, with 19 bases spanning the gap. In nucleotides, the CDR3 is TGTGCCAGCAGCCCTAGGTTTCGACAGGAAACTAACTATGGCTACACCTTC. Protein: CASSPRFRQETNYGYTF. Variable domain in full (rest from reference TRBV11-2 and TRBJ1-2): EAGVAQSPRYKIIEKRQSVAFWCNPISGHATLYWYQQILGQGPKLLIQFQNNGVVDDSQLPKDRFSAERLKGVDSTLKIQPAKLEDSAVYLCASSPRFRQETNYGYTFGSGTRLTVV.

The V call is TRBV9, the J call TRBJ2-1; 8 bases are shared with TRBD2. This CDR3 comprises 16 residues. After removal of 0 bases from V and 3 bases from J, the junction contained 5 bases not matched to a gene. Germline-derived CDR1 and CDR2 are SGDLS and YYNGEE. CDR3 in amino acids: CASSVVPGLVYNEQFF. CDR3 DNA: TGTGCCAGCAGCGTAGTCCCGGGACTAGTCTACAATGAGCAGTTCTTC.

In DNA, the CDR3 is TGTGCCAGCAACCGAGGACAGGGTCGGGGTGAGCAGTTCTTC. This gives the protein CASNRGQGRGEQFF. This chain uses TRBV11-3 with TRBJ2-1, with 8 bases that match TRBD1. Trimming took 7 bases from V and 9 from J; bases not matched to a gene: 11. This CDR3 is 14 amino acids long. The V gene's germline CDR1 is SGHNT and CDR2 YENEEA.

The rearrangement links TRBV4-2 to TRBJ2-7; D unclear. Trimming pared 0 bases from V and 1 base from J, leaving 7 bases between. CDR1 and CDR2 from the germline V gene are LGHNA and YNFKEQ. This CDR3 is 14 amino acids long. The CDR3 DNA sequence: TGTGCCAGCAGCCAAGATCGTGGGTCCTACGAGCAGTACTTC. Residues: CASSQDRGSYEQYF.

The J gene is TRBJ2-7, the V gene TRBV6-6, with 7 nucleotides matching TRBD1. Germline V gene sequence: CDR1 MNHNY, CDR2 SVGAGI (reference sequence). V dropped 6 bases and J dropped 2; count of bases not matched to a gene: 4. This CDR3 comprises 13 residues. Here the CDR3 reads CASRSGTAYEQYF. The CDR3 DNA reads TGTGCCAGCAGGTCAGGGACAGCCTACGAGCAGTACTTC.

This chain uses TRBV5-1 with TRBJ1-4; D is unresolved. The V gene lost 0 bases and the J gene lost 5 bases, with 11 bases spanning the gap. CDR3 length: 15 amino acids. CDR1 is SGHRS, CDR2 YFSETQ, per germline. CDR3 nucleotide sequence: TGCGCCAGCAGCTTGGGAGACAACGAAAATGAAAAACTGTTTTTT. Residues: CASSLGDNENEKLFF.

The V gene is TRBV19, the J gene TRBJ2-2; D call uncertain. The germline V gene encodes CDR1 LNHDA and CDR2 SQIVND (reference sequence). V lost 4 bases and J 6 bases, leaving 6 bases between the germline ends. The CDR3 spans 12 residues. The CDR3 is CASSTLAGELFF. CDR3 nucleotide sequence: TGTGCCAGTAGTACACTGGCCGGGGAGCTGTTTTTT. The full variable domain, its missing parts supplied by reference TRBV19 and TRBJ2-2, is DGGITQSPKYLFRKEGQNVTLSCEQNLNHDAMYWYRQDPGQGLRLIYYSQIVNDFQKGDIAEGYSVSREKKESFPLTVTSAQKNPTAFYLCASSTLAGELFFGEGSRLTVL.

The chain is built from TRBV6-5 and TRBJ1-2, with D possibly TRBD1 on 5 matching bases. Between the trimmed V and J ends, which lost 6 bases and 4 bases, there was a span of 12 bases. Germline V gene sequence: CDR1 MNHEY, CDR2 SVGAGI. The CDR3 runs to 13 residues. This chain's CDR3 is CASSPGTFYGYTF. The CDR3 DNA reads as TGTGCCAGCAGCCCCGGGACCTTCTATGGCTACACCTTC.

The V call is TRBV5-1, the J call TRBJ2-6, with D maybe TRBD1 (6 bases). In germline, CDR1 is SGHRS, CDR2 YFSETQ. Between the trimmed V and J ends, which lost 2 bases and 2 bases, there was a span of 17 bases. CDR3 length: 18 amino acids. This CDR3 reads CASSFSRPGVAGANVLTF. The CDR3 bases are TGCGCCAGCAGCTTTAGCCGGCCAGGGGTGGCTGGGGCCAACGTCCTGACTTTC.

This chain uses TRBV5-6 with TRBJ1-1; 10 bases fit TRBD1. Per germline, CDR1 SGHDT and CDR2 YYEEEE. The CDR3 contains 16 residues. V was pared by 2 bases and J by 1 base, with 5 bases of the junction left unmatched. For the CDR3, the DNA is TGTGCCAGCAGCTTTCGGGACAGGGGACCGAACACTGAAGCTTTCTTT. As protein: CASSFRDRGPNTEAFF.

This sequence joins TRBV15 and TRBJ2-3; D may be TRBD1 (6 bases). Germline CDR1 LNHNV, CDR2 YYDKDF (reference sequence). V lost 0 bases to trimming and J lost 2 bases, with 12 bases between them. The CDR3 sequence is 16 residues long. CDR3 in DNA: TGTGCCACCAGCAGAGATACAGGGCCCTTCACAGATACGCAGTATTTT. Translated, it gives CATSRDTGPFTDTQYF.